The 28 T cell receptor beta chains below were found in one sample sequenced in a study of blood T cell repertoires in COVID-19. Here immunoSEQ multiplex PCR was the method, and the copy in TCRdb shows in-frame clones only, minus some. This table holds hundreds of thousands of clones, about four fifths found once. Sequencing was done on a sample of peripheral blood. These receptors were obtained from a woman older than 75 with COVID-19, enrolled during active disease.

The chain couples TRBV7-2 to TRBJ1-4; no definite D call. The CDR3 has 15 amino acids. Trimming stripped 5 bases from V and 1 base from J, with 11 bases between. Germline CDR1 SGHTA, CDR2 FQGNSA. The CDR3 region is CASSAAIGTNEKLFF. The CDR3 nucleotides are TGTGCCAGCAGCGCAGCGATCGGAACTAATGAAAAACTGTTTTTT.

This rearrangement joins TRBV7-2 to TRBJ1-1; a possible D gene is TRBD1 (5 bases). The CDR3 covers 13 residues. Germline lookup yields CDR1 SGHTA and CDR2 FQGNSA. Between the trimmed V and J ends, which lost 1 base and 11 bases, there was a span of 14 bases. The CDR3 loop reads CASSLDPGKGAFF. The CDR3 DNA reads TGTGCCAGCAGCTTAGACCCGGGCAAGGGGGCTTTCTTT.

For the CDR3, the DNA is TGTGCCAGCAGCCCAGACAGGGTTCATGGCTACACCTTC. Translated: CASSPDRVHGYTF. This sequence joins TRBV7-9 and TRBJ1-2; 7 bases line up with TRBD1. This CDR3 region has 13 residues. Looked up from germline, CDR1 is SEHNR and CDR2 is FQNEAQ (reference sequence). V shed 5 bases, J shed 6 bases, and the junction held 6 bases outside the gene matches.

The chain couples TRBV7-3 to TRBJ1-2, with 7 nucleotides matching TRBD1. The CDR3 sequence is 16 residues long. Germline assignment: CDR1 SGHTA and CDR2 FQGTGA. Trimming took 1 base from V and 9 from J; bases not matched to a gene: 14. The CDR3 DNA is TGTGCCAGCAGCTTAAGTGGAGGACAGGATGCATCTCGCTACACCTTC. It translates to CASSLSGGQDASRYTF.

The chain employs TRBV5-1 and TRBJ1-1, with D unclear. The germline CDR1 and CDR2 sequences are SGHRS and YFSETQ. Between the trimmed V and J ends, which lost 1 base and 10 bases, there was a span of 14 bases. CDR3 length equals 13 residues. Written as DNA, the CDR3 is TGCGCCAGCAGCTTGACTGTCGGGGAAAGAGCTTTCTTT. It encodes CASSLTVGERAFF.

This chain links TRBV4-2 with TRBJ2-7; 9 nucleotides align to TRBD1. The CDR3 has 15 amino acids. Unmatched junction bases numbered 5, after V lost 3 bases and J lost 2 bases. Per germline, CDR1 LGHNA and CDR2 YNFKEQ. In DNA, the CDR3 is TGTGCCAGCAGCCACGGGACAGGGATCCCCTACGAGCAGTACTTC. Residues: CASSHGTGIPYEQYF.

The V gene is TRBV23-1, the J gene TRBJ1-5, with a weak D call TRBD1 (6 bases). TRBV23-1 is known as an ORF, though its function is uncertain. The CDR3 covers 19 residues. Deletions cut 0 bases from V and 0 bases from J, with 18 bases between. The CDR3 DNA reads as TGCGCCAGCAGTCAATCAAGTGTTCGGACAGTCTATAGCAATCAGCCCCAGCATTTT. It yields the protein CASSQSSVRTVYSNQPQHF.

The chain uses TRBV5-1 and TRBJ2-3; 10 bases map to TRBD2. Germline V gene data show CDR1 as SGHRS and CDR2 as YFSETQ. The CDR3 runs to 17 residues. J gave up 4 bases and V 7 bases, and 15 bases lay outside the gene matches. The CDR3 loop reads CASSLAGDGRWADTQYF. The CDR3 DNA reads as TGCGCCAGCTCCCTAGCGGGAGATGGGAGGTGGGCAGATACGCAGTATTTT.

This clone has only a few counts. J is TRBJ2-3 and V is TRBV24-1; D perhaps matches TRBD1 (6 bases). The germline V gene encodes CDR1 KGHDR and CDR2 SFDVKD. This CDR3 has 15 residues. Trimming took 1 base from V and 5 from J, leaving 12 bases between them. The CDR3 DNA reads as TGTGCCACCAGTGATTTCGGACAGCTCGGAGATACGCAGTATTTT. This encodes CATSDFGQLGDTQYF.

CDR3 bases: TGTGCCAGCAGTCAACTAGCGGGGGTCCGGGGGACCCAGTACTTC. Protein: CASSQLAGVRGTQYF. The chain carries TRBV7-2 and TRBJ2-5; TRBD2 agrees at 11 bases. After removal of 6 bases from V and 7 bases from J, the junction contained 10 bases not matched to a gene. The germline CDR1 and CDR2 sequences are SGHTA and FQGNSA. The CDR3 is 15 residues long.

This chain joins TRBV5-1 and TRBJ1-2; 12 positions match TRBD1. The germline gives CDR1 SGHRS, CDR2 YFSETQ. The V gene end was trimmed by 4 bases and the J gene end by 8 bases; junction bases not matched to a gene: 6. The CDR3 contains 14 residues. Here the CDR3 reads CASSEGQGARGYTF. The CDR3 nucleotides are TGCGCCAGCAGCGAGGGACAGGGGGCGCGCGGCTACACCTTC. Supplemented by reference TRBV5-1 and TRBJ1-2, the full variable domain reads KAGVTQTPRYLIKTRGQQVTLSCSPISGHRSVSWYQQTPGQGLQFLFEYFSETQRNKGNFPGRFSGRQFSNSRSEMNVSTLELGDSALYLCASSEGQGARGYTFGSGTRLTVV.

This clone came up a few times. The genes are TRBV2 and TRBJ1-4; TRBD1 matches at 7 bases. Germline CDR1 and CDR2: SNHLY and FYNNEI. The CDR3 is 14 residues long. The V and J ends lost 6 bases and 4 bases, in that order; junction bases with no gene match: 5. The CDR3 bases are TGTGCCAGCAGAGACAGGGCGGGTAATGAAAAACTGTTTTTT. It yields the protein CASRDRAGNEKLFF.

This clone occurred a few times. The chain is built from TRBV4-1 and TRBJ1-5; TRBD1 aligns across 7 bases. V shed 1 base, J shed 3 bases, and the junction held 3 bases outside the gene matches. This CDR3 has 15 residues. The germline V gene has CDR1 MGHRA and CDR2 YSYEKL. The CDR3 DNA sequence: TGCGCCAGCAGCCAAGCCGGACAGGCCAATCAGCCCCAGCATTTT. This codes for CASSQAGQANQPQHF.

This clone occurred once. CDR3 loop: CATLGGVRQFF. In DNA, the CDR3 is TGTGCCACTCTGGGGGGAGTTCGGCAGTTCTTC. The gene calls are TRBV6-5 and TRBJ2-1; possibly TRBD2 for D (6 bases). This CDR3 has 11 amino acids. From germline, CDR1 is MNHEY and CDR2 SVGAGI. V was cut by 10 bases and J by 12 bases, with 16 bases left in between.

This chain joins TRBV21-1 and TRBJ1-6; TRBD1 reflects the table's D call only, with no check against the DNA. TRBV21-1 is a pseudogene locus. The length of the CDR3 is 16 residues. Here the CDR3 DNA reads TGTGCCAGCAGCGAACGGACAGGGGCCTATAATTCACCCCTCCACTTT. It yields the protein CASSERTGAYNSPLHF.

The chain carries TRBV4-1 and TRBJ1-1, with a weak D call TRBD1 (6 bases). Trimming stripped 2 bases from V and 4 bases from J, with 14 bases between. CDR3 length: 15 residues. CDR1 is MGHRA, CDR2 YSYEKL, per germline. The chain's CDR3 is CASSQQDRSSTEAFF. The CDR3 DNA sequence: TGCGCCAGCAGCCAACAAGACAGGAGCAGCACTGAAGCTTTCTTT.

The gene calls are TRBV2 and TRBJ1-1; 7 positions agree with TRBD1. The V segment lost 6 bases and the J segment 4 bases; nucleotides outside the gene matches: 5. Germline loops: CDR1 SNHLY, CDR2 FYNNEI. The length of the CDR3 is 13 residues. The CDR3 reads CASRVTGITEAFF. CDR3 sequence (DNA): TGTGCCAGCAGGGTGACAGGGATCACTGAAGCTTTCTTT. Full variable domain (missing parts from reference TRBV2 and TRBJ1-1): EPEVTQTPSHQVTQMGQEVILRCVPISNHLYFYWYRQILGQKVEFLVSFYNNEISEKSEIFDDQFSVERPDGSNFTLKIRSTKLEDSAMYFCASRVTGITEAFFGQGTRLTVV.

This chain links TRBV28 with TRBJ2-7, with D tentatively TRBD2 (6 bases). The germline V and J ends were trimmed by 7 bases and 4 bases, with 11 bases remaining between them. There are 12 residues in the CDR3. CDR1 and CDR2 (germline): MDHEN, SYDVKM. CDR3 sequence (DNA): TGTGCCAGCATTAGGGCGGGGTACGAGCAGTACTTC. This translates into CASIRAGYEQYF. The full variable domain, its missing parts supplied by reference TRBV28 and TRBJ2-7, is DVKVTQSSRYLVKRTGEKVFLECVQDMDHENMFWYRQDPGLGLRLIYFSYDVKMKEKGDIPEGYSVSREKKERFSLILESASTNQTSMYLCASIRAGYEQYFGPGTRLTVT.

The gene calls are TRBV19 and TRBJ2-1; 8 bases are a match to TRBD1. The germline CDR1 and CDR2 sequences are LNHDA and SQIVND (reference sequence). V was pared by 1 base and J by 9 bases, with 8 bases of the junction left unmatched. The CDR3 totals 15 residues. CDR3 sequence: CASSIGTGLFGEQFF. As DNA, the CDR3 is TGTGCCAGTAGTATAGGGACAGGGCTTTTCGGTGAGCAGTTCTTC.

V gene TRBV5-6 combines with J gene TRBJ1-1, with D uncertain. CDR1 is SGHDT, CDR2 YYEEEE, per germline. V lost 4 bases to trimming and J lost 2 bases, with 15 bases between them. The CDR3 sequence is 15 residues long. The CDR3 spells CASSAPRRRNTEAFF. Here the CDR3 DNA reads TGTGCCAGCAGCGCCCCGAGGCGGAGAAACACTGAAGCTTTCTTT.

Remarks on this clone: The same CDR3 arises from other DNA sequences in this sample as well. The V and J genes are TRBV3-1 (or the pseudogene TRBV3-2) and TRBJ1-3; D is unresolved. There are 15 residues in the CDR3. Trimming shortened V by 0 bases and J by 0 bases, and 6 bases separated the two germline ends. Germline values: CDR1 LGHDT, CDR2 YNNKEL (reference sequence). The CDR3 region has the DNA TGTGCCAGCAGCCAAGAAGGAGGCTCTGGAAACACCATATATTTT. This encodes CASSQEGGSGNTIYF.

The V gene is TRBV4-1, the J gene TRBJ1-2; D might be TRBD1 (6 bases). The CDR3 is made up of 13 amino acids. CDR1 and CDR2 (germline): MGHRA, YSYEKL. V gave up 1 base and J gave up 4 bases, with 7 bases separating them. The CDR3 loop is CASSQAQGYGYTF. CDR3 DNA sequence: TGCGCCAGCAGCCAAGCACAGGGCTATGGCTACACCTTC.

Of note for this clone: Additional DNA sequences in this sample encode the identical CDR3. This chain connects TRBV18 to TRBJ1-2; D possibly corresponds to TRBD1 (5 bases). Germline assignment: CDR1 KGHSH and CDR2 LQKENI. V was trimmed by 2 bases and J by 2 bases, leaving 6 bases between them. The CDR3 length is 13 residues. CDR3 residues: CASSPDRNYGYTF. In DNA form, the CDR3 reads TGTGCCAGCTCACCAGACAGAAACTATGGCTACACCTTC.

The J gene is TRBJ1-2, the V gene TRBV24-1; 8 nucleotides match TRBD1. This CDR3 is 14 amino acids long. CDR1 is KGHDR and CDR2 is SFDVKD in the germline V gene. With 4 bases clipped from V and 5 bases from J, the junction kept 5 bases outside the gene matches. The CDR3 protein is CATSEPQGAYGYTF. The CDR3 nucleotides are TGTGCCACCAGTGAACCCCAGGGGGCTTATGGCTACACCTTC.

The V and J genes are TRBV28 and TRBJ1-2; TRBD1 matches 7 bases. V trimming: 7 bases; J trimming: 6 bases; junction bases outside the gene matches: 11. The V gene's germline CDR1 is MDHEN and CDR2 SYDVKM. The CDR3 contains 14 residues. CDR3 amino acids: CASKGQHPVDGYTF. The CDR3 DNA reads as TGTGCCAGCAAGGGACAGCATCCTGTAGATGGCTACACCTTC.

This clone has more than one count but fewer than ten. The J gene is TRBJ1-1, the V gene TRBV19, with D tentatively TRBD1 (6 bases). The V end was cut by 7 bases, the J end by 4 bases, with 13 bases between. The germline V gene has CDR1 LNHDA and CDR2 SQIVND (reference sequence). The CDR3 is 13 residues long. The DNA of the CDR3 is TGTGCCAGTAATGATAGGGGGGGCACTGAAGCTTTCTTT. As protein: CASNDRGGTEAFF.

The chain recombines TRBV6-6 with TRBJ1-2; 8 bases match TRBD1. V shed 6 bases, J shed 7 bases, and the junction held 10 bases outside the gene matches. CDR3 length: 14 residues. The germline gives CDR1 MNHNY, CDR2 SVGAGI (reference sequence). CDR3 amino acids: CASRGGQGFPGYTF. CDR3 sequence (DNA): TGTGCCAGCAGAGGAGGACAGGGATTTCCTGGCTACACCTTC.

This clone was seen more than once but under ten times. The rearrangement joins TRBV20-1 to TRBJ2-3; TRBD2 is a possible D gene (6 bases). The CDR3 sequence is 11 residues long. With 8 bases removed from V and 5 bases from J, the gap between germline ends came to 11 bases. Per germline, CDR1 DFQATT and CDR2 SNEGSKA (reference sequence). CDR3 in amino acids: CSLQTRDTQYF. CDR3 sequence (DNA): TGCAGTCTCCAGACTAGAGATACGCAGTATTTT.